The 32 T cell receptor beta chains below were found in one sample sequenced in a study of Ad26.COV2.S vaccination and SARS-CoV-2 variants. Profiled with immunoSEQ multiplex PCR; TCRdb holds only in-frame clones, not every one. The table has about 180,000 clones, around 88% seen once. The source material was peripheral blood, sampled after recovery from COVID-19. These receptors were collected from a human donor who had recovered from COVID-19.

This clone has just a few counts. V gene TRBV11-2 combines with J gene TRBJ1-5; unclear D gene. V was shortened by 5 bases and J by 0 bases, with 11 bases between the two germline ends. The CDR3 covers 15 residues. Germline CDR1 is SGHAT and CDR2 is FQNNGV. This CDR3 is CASSLTGISNQPQHF. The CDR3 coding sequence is TGTGCCAGCAGCCTTACGGGAATTAGCAATCAGCCCCAGCATTTT.

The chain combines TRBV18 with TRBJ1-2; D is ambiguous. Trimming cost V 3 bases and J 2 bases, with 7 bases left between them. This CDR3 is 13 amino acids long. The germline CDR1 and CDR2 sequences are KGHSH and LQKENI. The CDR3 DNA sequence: TGTGCCAGCTCACCCGAACAGAACTATGGCTACACCTTC. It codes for CASSPEQNYGYTF.

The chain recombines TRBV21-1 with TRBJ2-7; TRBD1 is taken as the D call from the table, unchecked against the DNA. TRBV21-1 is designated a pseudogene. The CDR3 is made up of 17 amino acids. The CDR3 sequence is CASSKKKGQATSREQYF. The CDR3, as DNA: TGTGCCAGCAGCAAAAAAAAGGGACAGGCGACCAGTCGTGAGCAGTACTTC.

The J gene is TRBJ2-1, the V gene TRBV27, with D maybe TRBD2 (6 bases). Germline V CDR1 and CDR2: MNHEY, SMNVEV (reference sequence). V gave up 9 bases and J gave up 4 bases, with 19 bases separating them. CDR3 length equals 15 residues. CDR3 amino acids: CASRPGGNGYNEQFF. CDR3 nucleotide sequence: TGTGCCAGTCGCCCAGGAGGGAATGGGTACAATGAGCAGTTCTTC.

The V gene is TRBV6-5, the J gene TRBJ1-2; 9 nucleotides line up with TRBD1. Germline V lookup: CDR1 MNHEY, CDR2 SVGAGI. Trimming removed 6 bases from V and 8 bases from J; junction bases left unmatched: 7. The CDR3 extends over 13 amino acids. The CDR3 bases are TGTGCCAGCAGCTCACAGGGGGCCGGGGGCTACACCTTC. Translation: CASSSQGAGGYTF.

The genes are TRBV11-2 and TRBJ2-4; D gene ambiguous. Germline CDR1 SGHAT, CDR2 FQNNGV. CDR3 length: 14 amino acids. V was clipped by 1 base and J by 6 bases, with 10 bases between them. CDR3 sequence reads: CASSLGGWVNIQYF. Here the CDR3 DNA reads TGTGCCAGCAGCTTAGGCGGCTGGGTAAACATTCAGTACTTC. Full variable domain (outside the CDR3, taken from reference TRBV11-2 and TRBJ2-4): EAGVAQSPRYKIIEKRQSVAFWCNPISGHATLYWYQQILGQGPKLLIQFQNNGVVDDSQLPKDRFSAERLKGVDSTLKIQPAKLEDSAVYLCASSLGGWVNIQYFGAGTRLSVL.

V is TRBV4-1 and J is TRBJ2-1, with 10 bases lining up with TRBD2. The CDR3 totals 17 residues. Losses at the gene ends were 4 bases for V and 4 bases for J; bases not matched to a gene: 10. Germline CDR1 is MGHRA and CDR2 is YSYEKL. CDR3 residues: CASSPFGAGGSYNEQFF. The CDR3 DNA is TGCGCCAGCAGCCCCTTTGGAGCGGGGGGGTCTTACAATGAGCAGTTCTTC.

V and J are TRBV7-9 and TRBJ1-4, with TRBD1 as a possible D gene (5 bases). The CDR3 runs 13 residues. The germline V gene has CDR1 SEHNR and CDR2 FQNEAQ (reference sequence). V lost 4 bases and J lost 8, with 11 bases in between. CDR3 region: CASSSLTEEKLFF. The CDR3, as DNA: TGTGCCAGCAGCTCCTTGACAGAAGAAAAACTGTTTTTT.

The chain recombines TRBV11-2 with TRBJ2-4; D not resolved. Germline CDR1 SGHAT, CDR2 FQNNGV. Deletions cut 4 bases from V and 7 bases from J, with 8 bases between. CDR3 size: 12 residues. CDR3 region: CASSSVGNIQYF. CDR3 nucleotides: TGTGCCAGCAGCTCCGTCGGGAACATTCAGTACTTC.

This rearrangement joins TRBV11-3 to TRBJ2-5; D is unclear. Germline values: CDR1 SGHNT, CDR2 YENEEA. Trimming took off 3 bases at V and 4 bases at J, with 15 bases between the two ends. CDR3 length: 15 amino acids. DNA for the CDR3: TGTGCCAGCAGCTTGCAGACGGACCCGGGAGAGACCCAGTACTTC. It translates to CASSLQTDPGETQYF.

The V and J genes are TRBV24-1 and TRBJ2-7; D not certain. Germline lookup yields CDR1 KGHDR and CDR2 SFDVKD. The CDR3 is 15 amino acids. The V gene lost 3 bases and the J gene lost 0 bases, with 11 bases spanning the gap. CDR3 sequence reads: CATSDRGRSSYEQYF. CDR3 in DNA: TGTGCCACCAGTGATCGAGGTCGGAGCTCCTACGAGCAGTACTTC.

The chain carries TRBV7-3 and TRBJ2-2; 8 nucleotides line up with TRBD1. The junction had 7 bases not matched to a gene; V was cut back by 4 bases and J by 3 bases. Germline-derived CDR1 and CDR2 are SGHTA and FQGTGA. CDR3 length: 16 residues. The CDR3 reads CASSSVRGQDTGELFF. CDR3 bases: TGTGCCAGCAGCTCCGTCAGGGGGCAGGACACCGGGGAGCTGTTTTTT.

In DNA form, the CDR3 reads TGTGCCAGCAGCCAAGAGGGGATTTACAATGAGCAGTTCTTC. Amino acid sequence: CASSQEGIYNEQFF. The rearrangement uses TRBV3-1 (or the pseudogene TRBV3-2) and TRBJ2-1; unclear D gene. Germline V lookup: CDR1 LGHDT, CDR2 YNNKEL (reference sequence). V was pared by 0 bases and J by 4 bases, with 7 bases between. The CDR3 is 14 residues long.

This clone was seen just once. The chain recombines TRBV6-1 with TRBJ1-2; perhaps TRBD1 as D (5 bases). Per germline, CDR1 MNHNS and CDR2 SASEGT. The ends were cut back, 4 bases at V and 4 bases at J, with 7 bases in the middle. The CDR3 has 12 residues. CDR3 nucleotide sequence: TGTGCCAGCAGTGGTCAGGGCTATGGCTACACCTTC. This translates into CASSGQGYGYTF.

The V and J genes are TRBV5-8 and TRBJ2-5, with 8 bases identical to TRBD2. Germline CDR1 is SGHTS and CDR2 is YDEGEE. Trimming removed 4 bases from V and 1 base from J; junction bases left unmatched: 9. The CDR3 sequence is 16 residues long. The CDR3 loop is CASSPGGSSGQETQYF. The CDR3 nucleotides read TGTGCCAGCAGCCCGGGAGGGTCTAGCGGCCAAGAGACCCAGTACTTC.

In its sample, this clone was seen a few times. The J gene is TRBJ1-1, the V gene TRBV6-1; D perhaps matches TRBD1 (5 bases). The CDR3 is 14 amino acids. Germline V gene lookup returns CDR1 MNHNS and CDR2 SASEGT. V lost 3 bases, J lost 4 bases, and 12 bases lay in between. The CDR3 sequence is CASSEGPASTEAFF. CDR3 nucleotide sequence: TGTGCCAGCAGTGAGGGACCGGCGAGCACTGAAGCTTTCTTT.

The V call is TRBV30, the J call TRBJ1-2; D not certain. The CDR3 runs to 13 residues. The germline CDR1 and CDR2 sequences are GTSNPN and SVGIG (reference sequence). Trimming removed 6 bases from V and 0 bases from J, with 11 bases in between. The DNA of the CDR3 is TGTGCCTGTACCACTAGGGCTAACTATGGCTACACCTTC. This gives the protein CACTTRANYGYTF.

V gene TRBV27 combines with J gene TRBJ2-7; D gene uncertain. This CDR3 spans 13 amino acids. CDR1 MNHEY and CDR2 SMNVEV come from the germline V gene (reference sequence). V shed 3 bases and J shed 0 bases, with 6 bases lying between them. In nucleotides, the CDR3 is TGTGCCAGCAGTTTCAGGAGCTCCTACGAGCAGTACTTC. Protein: CASSFRSSYEQYF.

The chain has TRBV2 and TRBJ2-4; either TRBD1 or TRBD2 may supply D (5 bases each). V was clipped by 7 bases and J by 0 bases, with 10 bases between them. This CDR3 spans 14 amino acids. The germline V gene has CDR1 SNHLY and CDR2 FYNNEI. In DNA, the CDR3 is TGTGCCAGCACAACAGGACTAGCCAAAAACATTCAGTACTTC. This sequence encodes CASTTGLAKNIQYF.

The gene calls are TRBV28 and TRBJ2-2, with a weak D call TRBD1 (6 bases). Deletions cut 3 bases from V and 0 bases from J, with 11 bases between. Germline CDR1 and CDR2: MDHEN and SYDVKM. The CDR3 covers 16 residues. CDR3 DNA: TGTGCCAGCAGTTTTTCAGGGGCGCCGAACACCGGGGAGCTGTTTTTT. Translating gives CASSFSGAPNTGELFF.

CDR3 protein: CSVYRTEQFF. CDR3 DNA sequence: TGCAGTGTTTACCGTACCGAGCAGTTCTTC. The chain links TRBV20-1 to TRBJ2-1; D uncertain. Germline V CDR1 and CDR2: DFQATT, SNEGSKA (reference sequence). The germline V and J ends were trimmed by 7 bases and 10 bases, with 11 bases remaining between them. This CDR3 comprises 10 residues.

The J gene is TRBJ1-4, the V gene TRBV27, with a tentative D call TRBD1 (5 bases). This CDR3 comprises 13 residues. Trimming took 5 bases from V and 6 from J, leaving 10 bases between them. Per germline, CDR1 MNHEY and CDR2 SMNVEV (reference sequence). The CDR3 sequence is CASSQGRYEKLFF. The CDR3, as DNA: TGTGCCAGCAGTCAGGGACGCTATGAAAAACTGTTTTTT.

The CDR3 sequence is CASRPGGLNTEAFF. As DNA, the CDR3 is TGTGCCAGCAGGCCGGGGGGCTTGAACACTGAAGCTTTCTTT. This rearrangement joins TRBV28 to TRBJ1-1, with D possibly being TRBD1 (6 bases). V dropped 6 bases and J dropped 0 bases, with 11 bases sitting between them. CDR3 length: 14 amino acids. Germline assignment: CDR1 MDHEN and CDR2 SYDVKM.

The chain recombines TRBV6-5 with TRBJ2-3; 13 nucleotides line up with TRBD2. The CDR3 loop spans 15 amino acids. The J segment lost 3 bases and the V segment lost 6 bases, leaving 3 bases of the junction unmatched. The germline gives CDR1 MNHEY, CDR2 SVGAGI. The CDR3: CASRGLAGYTDTQYF. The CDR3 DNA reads TGTGCCAGCAGGGGACTAGCGGGATATACAGATACGCAGTATTTT.

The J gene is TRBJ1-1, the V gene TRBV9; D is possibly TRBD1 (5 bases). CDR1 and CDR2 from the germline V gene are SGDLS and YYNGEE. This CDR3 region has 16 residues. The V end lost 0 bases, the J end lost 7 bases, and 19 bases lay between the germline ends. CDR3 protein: CASSVAIGELSVEAFF. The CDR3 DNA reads TGTGCCAGCAGCGTAGCGATAGGGGAACTTTCCGTTGAAGCTTTCTTT.

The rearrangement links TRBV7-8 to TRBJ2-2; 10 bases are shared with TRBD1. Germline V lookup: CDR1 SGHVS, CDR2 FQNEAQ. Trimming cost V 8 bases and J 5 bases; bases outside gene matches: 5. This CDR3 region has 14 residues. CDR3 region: CASHTGQGTGELFF. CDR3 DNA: TGTGCCAGCCATACGGGACAGGGGACCGGGGAGCTGTTTTTT.

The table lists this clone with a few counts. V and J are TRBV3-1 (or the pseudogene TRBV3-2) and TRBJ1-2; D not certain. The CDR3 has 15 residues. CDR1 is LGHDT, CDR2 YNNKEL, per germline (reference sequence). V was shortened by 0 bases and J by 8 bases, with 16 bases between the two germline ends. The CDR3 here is CASSQEPGVTMGYTF. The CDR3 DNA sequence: TGTGCCAGCAGCCAAGAACCCGGGGTGACTATGGGCTACACCTTC.

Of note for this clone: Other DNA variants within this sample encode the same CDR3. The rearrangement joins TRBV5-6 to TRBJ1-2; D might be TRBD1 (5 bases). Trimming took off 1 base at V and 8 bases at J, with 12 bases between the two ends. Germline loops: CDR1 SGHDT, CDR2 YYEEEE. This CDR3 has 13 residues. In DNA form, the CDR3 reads TGTGCCAGCAGCTTGAGGCAGGGAGACGGCTACACCTTC. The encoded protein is CASSLRQGDGYTF.

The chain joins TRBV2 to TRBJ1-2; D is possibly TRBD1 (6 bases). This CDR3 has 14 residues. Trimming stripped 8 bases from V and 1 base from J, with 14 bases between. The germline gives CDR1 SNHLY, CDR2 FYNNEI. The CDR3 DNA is TGTGCCAGCCACCCCGGACAGTTTAACTATGGCTACACCTTC. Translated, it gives CASHPGQFNYGYTF.

The chain's CDR3 is CASSLRAGTDTQYF. In DNA, the CDR3 is TGCGCCAGCAGCTTACGAGCGGGGACAGATACGCAGTATTTT. The V and J genes are TRBV4-1 and TRBJ2-3, with 7 bases that match TRBD2. CDR3 length: 14 residues. V was clipped by 5 bases and J by 3 bases; unmatched bases: 5. CDR1 and CDR2 (germline): MGHRA, YSYEKL.

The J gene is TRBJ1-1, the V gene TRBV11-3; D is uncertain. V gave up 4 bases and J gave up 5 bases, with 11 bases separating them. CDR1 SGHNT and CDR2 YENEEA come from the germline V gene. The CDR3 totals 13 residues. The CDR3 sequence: CASSSSFGTEAFF. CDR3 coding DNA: TGTGCCAGCAGCTCCTCTTTTGGTACTGAAGCTTTCTTT.

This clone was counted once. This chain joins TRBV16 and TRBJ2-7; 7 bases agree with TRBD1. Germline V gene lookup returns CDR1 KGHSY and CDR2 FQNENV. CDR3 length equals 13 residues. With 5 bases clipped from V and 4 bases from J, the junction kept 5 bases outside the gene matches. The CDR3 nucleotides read TGTGCCAGCAGCGGGACAGACAGATACGAGCAGTACTTC. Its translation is CASSGTDRYEQYF.